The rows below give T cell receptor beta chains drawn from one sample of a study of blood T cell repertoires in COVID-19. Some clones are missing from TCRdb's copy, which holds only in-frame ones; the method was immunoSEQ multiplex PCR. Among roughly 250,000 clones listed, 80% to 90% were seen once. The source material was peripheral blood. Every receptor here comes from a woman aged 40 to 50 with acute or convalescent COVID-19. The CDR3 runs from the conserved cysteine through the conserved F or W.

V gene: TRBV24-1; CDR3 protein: CATSVQGARGYTF
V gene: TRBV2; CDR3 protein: CASRTTGVDTEAFF
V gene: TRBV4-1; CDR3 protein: CASSQQQGDSNQPQHF
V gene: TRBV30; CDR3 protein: CAWSRTGSVNTIYF
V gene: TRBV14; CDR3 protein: CASSQAGGADTQYF
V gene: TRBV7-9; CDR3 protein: CASSGGEGAGNQPQHF
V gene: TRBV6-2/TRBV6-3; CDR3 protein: CASSYGRGQGITEAFF
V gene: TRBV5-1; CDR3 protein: CASSETPGSYNEQFF
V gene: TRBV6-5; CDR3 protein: CASSSSWGNYGYTF
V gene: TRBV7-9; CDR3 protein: CASSRDYGYTF
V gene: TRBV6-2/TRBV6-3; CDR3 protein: CASSYSFVTAGTGELFF
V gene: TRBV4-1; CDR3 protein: CASSQDRVPYGYTF
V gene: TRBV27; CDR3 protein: CASSPSLGGPVWGYTF
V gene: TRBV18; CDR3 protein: CASSPEETGELFF
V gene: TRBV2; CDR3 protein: CASSLTTGGTSPLHF
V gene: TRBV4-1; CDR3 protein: CASSQAGTVNSPLHF
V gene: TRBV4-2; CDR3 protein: CASSQASGTSGGADTQYF
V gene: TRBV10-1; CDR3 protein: CAVPTGYSPLHF
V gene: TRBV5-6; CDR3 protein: CASSLLGDRDEKLFF
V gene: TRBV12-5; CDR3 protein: CASGLVVQAGGTEAFF
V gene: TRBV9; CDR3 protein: CASSVEGGEDTEAFF
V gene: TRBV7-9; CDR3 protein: CASSLVEGWNTEAFF
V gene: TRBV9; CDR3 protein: CASSVSQGRTEAFF
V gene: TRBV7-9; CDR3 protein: CASSRAPSNQPQHF
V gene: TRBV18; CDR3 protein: CASSLAERNTEAFF
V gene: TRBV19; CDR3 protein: CASSGTVNTEAFF
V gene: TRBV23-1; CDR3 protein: CASTQRGGVSRKEKLFF
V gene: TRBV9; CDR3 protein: CASSGTGTARYLYGYTF